Each of the 15 T cell receptor beta chains below was sequenced from the same sample in a study of graft-versus-host responses after intestinal transplantation. Measured with immunoSEQ multiplex PCR; TCRdb has only the in-frame clones, and not every one. The sample holds around 92,000 clones; roughly 88% are singletons and the top ten take 1.4%. The source material was PBMCs, sampled 255 days after intestinal transplant. These receptors came from a human patient who received an intestinal transplant, so some T cells may come from the graft donor.

CDR3 coding DNA: TGTGCCAGCAGCTTAGTACAGAGGGACTATGGCTACACCTTC. It codes for CASSLVQRDYGYTF. V and J are TRBV11-2 and TRBJ1-2; D is undetermined. The length of the CDR3 is 14 residues. The V end was cut by 1 base, the J end by 3 bases, with 9 bases between. Germline assignment: CDR1 SGHAT and CDR2 FQNNGV.

V and J are TRBV5-1 and TRBJ2-1, with 7 bases lining up with TRBD1. The CDR3 extends over 15 amino acids. Germline CDR1 SGHRS, CDR2 YFSETQ. V trimming: 0 bases; J trimming: 2 bases; junction bases outside the gene matches: 2. CDR3 nucleotides: TGCGCCAGCAGCTTGGGGGACAGACCCTACAATGAGCAGTTCTTC. Translated, it gives CASSLGDRPYNEQFF.

J is TRBJ2-2 and V is TRBV7-2; D is uncertain. V dropped 5 bases and J dropped 8 bases, with 18 bases sitting between them. The germline V gene encodes CDR1 SGHTA and CDR2 FQGNSA. This CDR3 has 15 residues. CDR3 nucleotides: TGTGCCAGCAGCCCCATGACGCGGAGTCGAGGGGAGCTGTTTTTT. This gives the protein CASSPMTRSRGELFF.

This clone was found once. The CDR3 sequence is CASSEVLETYYGYTF. DNA for the CDR3: TGTGCCAGCAGTGAAGTCTTGGAGACCTACTATGGCTACACCTTC. This chain joins TRBV2 and TRBJ1-2; D is uncertain. This CDR3 contains 15 residues. CDR1 SNHLY and CDR2 FYNNEI come from the germline V gene. V lost 1 base, J lost 3 bases, and 12 bases lay in between. The complete variable domain, with remaining parts taken from reference TRBV2 and TRBJ1-2, reads EPEVTQTPSHQVTQMGQEVILRCVPISNHLYFYWYRQILGQKVEFLVSFYNNEISEKSEIFDDQFSVERPDGSNFTLKIRSTKLEDSAMYFCASSEVLETYYGYTFGSGTRLTVV.

The V call is TRBV19, the J call TRBJ2-5; 11 bases are shared with TRBD1. The trim removed 5 bases at V and 7 bases at J, leaving 9 bases unmatched. This CDR3 is 15 amino acids long. Germline lookup yields CDR1 LNHDA and CDR2 SQIVND (reference sequence). The CDR3 coding sequence is TGTGCCAGTAGTCCCAGGACAGGGGGCGTCGGGACCCAGTACTTC. It encodes CASSPRTGGVGTQYF.

The chain employs TRBV7-9 and TRBJ1-1; D gene unclear. Looked up from germline, CDR1 is SEHNR and CDR2 is FQNEAQ (reference sequence). V lost 8 bases, J lost 4 bases, and 8 bases lay in between. This CDR3 comprises 11 residues. The CDR3 protein is CASFPPTEAFF. The DNA of the CDR3 is TGTGCCAGCTTCCCCCCCACTGAAGCTTTCTTT.

This clone was observed once. The chain joins TRBV5-8 to TRBJ2-7; TRBD2 is a possible D gene (5 bases). Germline-derived CDR1 and CDR2 are SGHTS and YDEGEE. Trimming shortened V by 0 bases and J by 9 bases, and 22 bases separated the two germline ends. CDR3 size: 16 residues. The CDR3 coding sequence is TGTGCCAGCAGCTTGGCCCTAGCCTCTTGGGCGAAGGGGCAGTACTTC. Amino acids: CASSLALASWAKGQYF.

This chain joins TRBV5-6 and TRBJ2-7; D tentatively fits TRBD1 or TRBD2 (5 bases each). Germline lookup yields CDR1 SGHDT and CDR2 YYEEEE. V lost 2 bases and J 0 bases, leaving 15 bases between the germline ends. This CDR3 is built from 16 residues. The CDR3 loop reads CASSLVTGAISYEQYV. CDR3 sequence (DNA): TGTGCCAGCAGCTTAGTGACCGGGGCCATCTCCTACGAGCAGTACGTC.

This clone was recorded once. This rearrangement joins TRBV15 to TRBJ2-4, with unresolved D. The length of the CDR3 is 17 residues. Trimming stripped 0 bases from V and 4 bases from J, with 16 bases between. Germline assignment: CDR1 LNHNV and CDR2 YYDKDF (reference sequence). Written as DNA, the CDR3 is TGTGCCACCAGCAGAGAGGGCAGGATGAGCTCAAAAAACATTCAGTACTTC. The encoded protein is CATSREGRMSSKNIQYF.

The rearrangement joins TRBV2 to TRBJ1-1; 10 bases line up with TRBD1. This CDR3 comprises 13 residues. With V trimmed by 6 bases and J by 5 bases, 3 bases remained unmatched. The germline gives CDR1 SNHLY, CDR2 FYNNEI. The CDR3 protein is CASRRDRGTEAFF. CDR3 nucleotide sequence: TGTGCCAGCAGGAGGGACAGGGGAACTGAAGCTTTCTTT.

V and J are TRBV6-5 and TRBJ2-1; 10 bases agree with TRBD2. The V gene end was trimmed by 5 bases and the J gene end by 6 bases; junction bases not matched to a gene: 4. Per germline, CDR1 MNHEY and CDR2 SVGAGI. The CDR3 totals 14 residues. The CDR3 DNA is TGTGCCAGCAGTCTAGCGGGGGCCCCCAATGAGCAGTTCTTC. Protein sequence: CASSLAGAPNEQFF.

The chain recombines TRBV19 with TRBJ2-3, with 10 bases fitting TRBD1. Germline CDR1 LNHDA, CDR2 SQIVND (reference sequence). The CDR3 runs 15 residues. The junction had 5 bases not matched to a gene; V was cut back by 5 bases and J by 3 bases. CDR3 coding DNA: TGTGCCAGTAGTCCCGGACAGGGGGTAACAGATACGCAGTATTTT. Translated, it gives CASSPGQGVTDTQYF. Supplemented by reference TRBV19 and TRBJ2-3, the full variable domain reads DGGITQSPKYLFRKEGQNVTLSCEQNLNHDAMYWYRQDPGQGLRLIYYSQIVNDFQKGDIAEGYSVSREKKESFPLTVTSAQKNPTAFYLCASSPGQGVTDTQYFGPGTRLTVL.

The genes are TRBV28 and TRBJ2-5; TRBD2 agrees at 7 bases. The CDR3 has 17 residues. Germline assignment: CDR1 MDHEN and CDR2 SYDVKM. J lost 2 bases, V lost 2 bases, and 11 bases had no gene match. CDR3 in amino acids: CASSLLADPFLQETQYF. The DNA for the CDR3 is TGTGCCAGCAGTTTACTAGCGGACCCCTTCTTACAAGAGACCCAGTACTTC.

This chain links TRBV20-1 with TRBJ1-1; D not certain. The CDR3 runs to 11 residues. Germline CDR1 DFQATT, CDR2 SNEGSKA (reference sequence). V was pared by 2 bases and J by 3 bases, with 4 bases between. As DNA, the CDR3 is TGCAGTGCTAGATCTGACACTGAAGCTTTCTTT. The encoded protein is CSARSDTEAFF.

V is TRBV6-1 and J is TRBJ1-1, with a weak D call TRBD1 (5 bases). The germline CDR1 and CDR2 sequences are MNHNS and SASEGT. The CDR3 runs 14 residues. V lost 6 bases and J lost 5, with 16 bases in between. CDR3 loop: CASRRDLEGTEAFF. DNA for the CDR3: TGTGCCAGCAGGCGGGACCTAGAGGGGACTGAAGCTTTCTTT.